This is a list of T cell receptor beta chains from one sample in a study of T cells after posttransplantation cyclophosphamide. Clones were sequenced by immunoSEQ multiplex PCR, and TCRdb holds only the in-frame ones, with some missing. The repertoire consists of fewer than 40,000 clones, none detected only once. Sequencing input: PBMCs. The receptor set was obtained from a woman aged 25 to 39 in good health and a related stem cell transplant donor. CDR3s include the opening cysteine and the closing phenylalanine or tryptophan. D genes are given only for firm matches. For some rows the clone size is stated as once, few or many, or as a class when expanded; others skip it.

few,TRBD2,TRBV7-9,TRBJ2-3,CASSLGGGDTDTQYF,TGTGCCAGCAGCTTAGGCGGGGGGGACACAGATACGCAGTATTTT
few,TRBD1,TRBV6-6,TRBJ1-1,CASSYPLTGYTEAFF,TGTGCCAGCAGTTACCCCCTGACAGGGTACACTGAAGCTTTCTTT
.,TRBD1,TRBV11-1,TRBJ2-5,CASSLSTGGEETQYF,TGTGCCAGCAGCTTATCGACAGGGGGGGAAGAGACCCAGTACTTC
many,TRBD1,TRBV9,TRBJ1-6,CASSVKGANSPLHF,TGTGCCAGCAGCGTCAAGGGGGCCAATTCACCCCTCCACTTT
few,.,TRBV28,TRBJ1-4,CATRGGADEKLFF,TGTGCCACCCGAGGGGGGGCGGATGAAAAACTGTTTTTT
.,TRBD1,TRBV30,TRBJ1-1,CALGTGRGTEAFF,TGTGCCTTGGGGACAGGGCGGGGAACTGAAGCTTTCTTT
.,.,TRBV29-1,TRBJ2-3,CSVRRQVTRDTQYF,TGCAGCGTCCGGAGACAGGTGACGAGAGATACGCAGTATTTT
few,.,TRBV30,TRBJ1-1,CAWSVPLAGIIDTEAFF,TGTGCCTGGAGTGTACCTCTGGCAGGGATTATTGATACTGAAGCTTTCTTT
many,.,TRBV6-1,TRBJ1-4,CASSEVPRDMFKLFF,TGTGCCAGCAGTGAAGTTCCGCGAGACATGTTTAAACTGTTTTTT
few,.,TRBV6-1,TRBJ2-5,CASSDRVWTQYF,TGTGCCAGCAGTGACAGGGTATGGACCCAGTACTTC
many,.,TRBV27,TRBJ2-7,CASSLTGSRDYEQYF,TGTGCCAGCAGTTTAACAGGGAGTAGGGACTACGAGCAGTACTTC
many,TRBD2,TRBV2,TRBJ2-5,CASRRSGGLQETQYF,TGTGCCAGCAGGCGAAGCGGGGGACTACAAGAGACCCAGTACTTC
many,TRBD1,TRBV12-3/TRBV12-4,TRBJ1-5,CASRPPGGPQHF,TGTGCCAGCAGGCCCCCAGGGGGGCCCCAGCATTTT
many,TRBD1,TRBV28,TRBJ1-4,CASSLGGGAGEKLFF,TGTGCCAGCAGTTTAGGAGGGGGCGCGGGGGAAAAACTGTTTTTT
many,.,TRBV7-9,TRBJ2-3,CASSLVGWGTADTQYF,TGTGCCAGCAGCTTAGTAGGCTGGGGCACAGCAGATACGCAGTATTTT
few,.,TRBV4-1,TRBJ1-2,CASTEGPFTGIDYGYTF,TGCGCCAGCACCGAAGGCCCATTTACAGGGATCGACTATGGCTACACCTTC
many,TRBD1,TRBV10-3,TRBJ1-1,CAISGGQGGTEAFF,TGTGCCATCAGTGGGGGACAGGGTGGGACTGAAGCTTTCTTT